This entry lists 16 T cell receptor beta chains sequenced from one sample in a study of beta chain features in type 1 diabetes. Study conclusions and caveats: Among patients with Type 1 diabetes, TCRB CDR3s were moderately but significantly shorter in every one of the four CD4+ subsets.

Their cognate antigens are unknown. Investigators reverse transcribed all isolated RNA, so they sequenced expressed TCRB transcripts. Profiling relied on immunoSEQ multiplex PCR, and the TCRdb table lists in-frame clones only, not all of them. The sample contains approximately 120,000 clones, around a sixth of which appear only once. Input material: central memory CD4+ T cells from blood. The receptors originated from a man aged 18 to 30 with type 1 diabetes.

The CDR3 DNA reads TGTGCCAGCAGTGCACGAAGTGCCGAGCAGTACTTC. Its protein is CASSARSAEQYF. The genes are TRBV6-6 and TRBJ2-7, with no clear D. Germline V gives CDR1 MNHNY, CDR2 SVGAGI (reference sequence). V dropped 5 bases and J dropped 6 bases, with 11 bases sitting between them. This CDR3 comprises 12 residues.

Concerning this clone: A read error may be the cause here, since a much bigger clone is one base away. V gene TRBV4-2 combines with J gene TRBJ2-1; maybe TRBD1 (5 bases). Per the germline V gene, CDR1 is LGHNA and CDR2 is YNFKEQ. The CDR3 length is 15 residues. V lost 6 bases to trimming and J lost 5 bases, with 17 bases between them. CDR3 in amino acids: CASSRPLQGHNEQFF. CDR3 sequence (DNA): TGTGCCAGCAGTCGTCCGCTTCAGGGCCACAATGAGCAGTTCTTC.

The CDR3 DNA sequence: TGCGCCAGCAGCGGGACAGGGGCCAACAATGAGCAGTTCTTC. Translated, it gives CASSGTGANNEQFF. This chain uses TRBV5-1 with TRBJ2-1, with 10 bases lining up with TRBD1. In germline, CDR1 is SGHRS, CDR2 YFSETQ. This CDR3 contains 14 residues. V was clipped by 4 bases and J by 5 bases; unmatched bases: 3.

CDR3 region: CASSNEGSYEQYF. CDR3 nucleotide sequence: TGTGCCAGCAGCAACGAGGGCTCCTACGAGCAGTACTTC. The genes are TRBV21-1 and TRBJ2-7; TRBD2, the table's D call, was not compared with the DNA. TRBV21-1 is deemed a pseudogene. The CDR3 totals 13 residues.

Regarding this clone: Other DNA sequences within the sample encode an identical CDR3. The CDR3 spells CASSYSGRFYGYTF. CDR3 DNA sequence: TGTGCCAGCAGTTACTCAGGCAGATTCTATGGCTACACCTTC. This chain connects TRBV6-5 to TRBJ1-2; D unclear. V was shortened by 0 bases and J by 4 bases, with 9 bases between the two germline ends. The CDR3 is 14 residues long. Germline V gene sequence: CDR1 MNHEY, CDR2 SVGAGI.

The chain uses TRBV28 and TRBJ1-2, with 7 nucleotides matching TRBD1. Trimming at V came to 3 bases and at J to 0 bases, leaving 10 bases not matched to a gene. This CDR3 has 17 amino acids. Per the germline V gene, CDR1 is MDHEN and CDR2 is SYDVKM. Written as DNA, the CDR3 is TGTGCCAGCAGTTTGGTTAACCCGGACAGGACTAACTATGGCTACACCTTC. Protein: CASSLVNPDRTNYGYTF.

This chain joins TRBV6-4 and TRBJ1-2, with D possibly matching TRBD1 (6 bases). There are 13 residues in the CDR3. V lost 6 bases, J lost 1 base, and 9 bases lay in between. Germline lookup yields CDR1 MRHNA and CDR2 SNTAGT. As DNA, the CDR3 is TGTGCCAGCAGGGCAGGGGTTAACTATGGCTACACCTTC. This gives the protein CASRAGVNYGYTF.

The CDR3 here is CASSPVTSGLGEQYF. The CDR3 nucleotides are TGTGCCAGCTCACCCGTGACTAGCGGTCTTGGGGAGCAGTACTTC. The gene calls are TRBV18 and TRBJ2-7; TRBD2 matches 9 bases. The CDR3 extends over 15 amino acids. Germline V gives CDR1 KGHSH, CDR2 LQKENI. J gave up 7 bases and V 3 bases, and 10 bases lay outside the gene matches.

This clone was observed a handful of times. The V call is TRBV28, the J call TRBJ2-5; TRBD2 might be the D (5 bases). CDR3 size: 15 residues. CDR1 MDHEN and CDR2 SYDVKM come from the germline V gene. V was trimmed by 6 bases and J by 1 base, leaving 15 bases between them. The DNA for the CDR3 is TGTGCCAGCAGCCCCAGAGGGATCGGCCAAGAGACCCAGTACTTC. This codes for CASSPRGIGQETQYF.

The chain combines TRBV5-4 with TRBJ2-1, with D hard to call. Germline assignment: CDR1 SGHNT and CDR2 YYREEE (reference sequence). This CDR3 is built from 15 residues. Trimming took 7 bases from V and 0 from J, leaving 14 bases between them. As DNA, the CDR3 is TGTGCCAGCGCCATCGGCGCCGCCTCCTACAATGAGCAGTTCTTC. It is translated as CASAIGAASYNEQFF.

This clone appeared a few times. CDR3 DNA sequence: TGTGCCAGCAGCGCGCGACAGGGATCGGAGACCCAGTACTTC. This encodes CASSARQGSETQYF. This chain connects TRBV9 to TRBJ2-5; 7 bases map to TRBD1. This CDR3 has 14 residues. Looked up from germline, CDR1 is SGDLS and CDR2 is YYNGEE. V was clipped by 3 bases and J by 5 bases; unmatched bases: 7.

CDR3 bases: TGTGCCAGCAGTGAAGGCGGGCAGATCCAGTACTTC. Protein product: CASSEGGQIQYF. The chain employs TRBV2 and TRBJ2-5, with TRBD2 as a possible D gene (5 bases). Trimming took 1 base from V and 10 from J, leaving 10 bases between them. Germline V lookup: CDR1 SNHLY, CDR2 FYNNEI. The CDR3 is made up of 12 amino acids. Looking up the rest from reference TRBV2 and TRBJ2-5 gives the full variable domain: EPEVTQTPSHQVTQMGQEVILRCVPISNHLYFYWYRQILGQKVEFLVSFYNNEISEKSEIFDDQFSVERPDGSNFTLKIRSTKLEDSAMYFCASSEGGQIQYFGPGTRLLVL.

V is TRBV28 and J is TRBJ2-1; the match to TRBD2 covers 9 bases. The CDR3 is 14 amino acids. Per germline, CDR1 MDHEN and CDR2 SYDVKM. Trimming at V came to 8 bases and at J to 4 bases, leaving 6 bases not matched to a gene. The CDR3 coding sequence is TGTGCCAGCGGACTGACTAGCGGATACAATGAGCAGTTCTTC. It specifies CASGLTSGYNEQFF.

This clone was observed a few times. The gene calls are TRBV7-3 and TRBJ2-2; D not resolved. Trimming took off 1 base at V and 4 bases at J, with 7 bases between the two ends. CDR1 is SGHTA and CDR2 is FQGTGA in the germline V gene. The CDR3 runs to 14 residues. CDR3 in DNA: TGTGCCAGCAGCTTAAACCGCGGCACCGGGGAGCTGTTTTTT. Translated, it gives CASSLNRGTGELFF.

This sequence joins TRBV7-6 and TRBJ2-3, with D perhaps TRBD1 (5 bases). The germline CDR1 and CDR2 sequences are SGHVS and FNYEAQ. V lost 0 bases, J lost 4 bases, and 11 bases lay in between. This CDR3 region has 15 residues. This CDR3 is CASSLAPQGADTQYF. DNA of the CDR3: TGTGCCAGCAGCTTAGCGCCCCAGGGTGCAGATACGCAGTATTTT.

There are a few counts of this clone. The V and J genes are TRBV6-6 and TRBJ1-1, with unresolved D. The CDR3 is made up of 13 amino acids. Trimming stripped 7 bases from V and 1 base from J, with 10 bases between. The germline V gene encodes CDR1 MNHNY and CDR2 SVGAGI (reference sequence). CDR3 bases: TGTGCCAGCAACATAATGTGGAACACTGAAGCTTTCTTT. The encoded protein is CASNIMWNTEAFF.